This T cell receptor (beta chain) was sequenced in a study of monozygotic twins with cystic fibrosis. Study conclusions and caveats: Unrelated CF individuals shared fewer identical clonotypes than monozygotic CF twins. J usage was most co-twin-similar in 8 of 16 pairs, V in 13.

Concerning this clone itself: Its matching antigen is unknown.

Clones were read by immunoSEQ multiplex PCR, and TCRdb kept only the in-frame ones, dropping some. The data hold 30,000 to 35,000 clones, with roughly 96% observed a single time. Trimming stripped 0 bases from V and 1 base from J, with 9 bases between. The CDR3 spans 14 residues. The germline gives CDR1 GTSNPN, CDR2 SVGIG (reference sequence). This chain connects TRBV30 to TRBJ1-2; D unresolved. The clonotype originates from a girl aged 2 to 9 with cystic fibrosis. The sequenced sample consisted of blood. The CDR3 nucleotides read TGTGCCTGGAGTGTAAAGTCCAATAACTATGGCTACACCTTC. This codes for CAWSVKSNNYGYTF.